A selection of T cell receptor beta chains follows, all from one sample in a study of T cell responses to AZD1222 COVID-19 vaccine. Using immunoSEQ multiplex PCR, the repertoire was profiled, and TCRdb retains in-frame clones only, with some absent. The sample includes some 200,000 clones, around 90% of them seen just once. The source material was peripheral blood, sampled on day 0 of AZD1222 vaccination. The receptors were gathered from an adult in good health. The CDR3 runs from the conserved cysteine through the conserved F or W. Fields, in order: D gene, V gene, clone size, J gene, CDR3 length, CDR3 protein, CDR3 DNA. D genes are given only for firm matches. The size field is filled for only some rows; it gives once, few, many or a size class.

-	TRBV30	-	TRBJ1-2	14	CAWSAKSGSYGYTF	TGTGCCTGGAGTGCTAAATCGGGAAGCTATGGCTACACCTTC
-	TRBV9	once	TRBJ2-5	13	CASSVRGIETQYF	TGTGCCAGCAGCGTACGGGGAATCGAGACCCAGTACTTC
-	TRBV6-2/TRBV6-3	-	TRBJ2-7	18	CASSQYRGTPERSYEQYF	TGTGCCAGCAGTCAGTACCGGGGGACCCCCGAGCGTTCCTACGAGCAGTACTTC
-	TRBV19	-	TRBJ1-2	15	CASSPPGQGTYGYTF	TGTGCCAGTAGTCCCCCGGGTCAGGGTACCTATGGCTACACCTTC
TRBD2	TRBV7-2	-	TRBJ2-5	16	CASSLLLAGGQETQYF	TGTGCCAGCAGCTTATTGCTAGCGGGAGGGCAAGAGACCCAGTACTTC
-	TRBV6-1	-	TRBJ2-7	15	CASSEKGLGPYEQYF	TGTGCCAGCAGTGAGAAGGGTCTGGGACCCTACGAGCAGTACTTC
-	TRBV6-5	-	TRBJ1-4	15	CASSPDPATNEKLFF	TGTGCCAGCAGCCCGGACCCTGCAACTAATGAAAAACTGTTTTTT
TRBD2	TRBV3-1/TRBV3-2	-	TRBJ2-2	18	CASSPRGGLAGVTGELFF	TGTGCCAGCAGCCCCCGGGGGGGGCTAGCGGGAGTCACCGGGGAGCTGTTTTTT
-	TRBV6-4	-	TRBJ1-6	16	CARLGFSLSYNSPLHF	TGTGCCAGATTGGGATTTAGCCTCTCCTATAATTCACCCCTCCACTTT
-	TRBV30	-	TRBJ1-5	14	CAWSVWQGRQPQHF	TGTGCCTGGAGTGTATGGCAGGGGCGTCAGCCCCAGCATTTT
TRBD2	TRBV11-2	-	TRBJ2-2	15	CASPTSGMNTGELFF	TGTGCCAGCCCGACTAGCGGGATGAACACCGGGGAGCTGTTTTTT